This T cell receptor beta chain stems from a study of cytomegalovirus exposure and HLA in healthy donors. Notes on this clone: Its target is unknown.

Study results and caveats: The classifier reportedly diagnosed cytomegalovirus status with high specificity and sensitivity. The authors listed 180 or so TCR beta chains as cytomegalovirus-associated. A later analysis reportedly found fewer N-insertions in an Asian-associated ancestry cluster than the roughly 670-donor mean.

The PCR contained 60 Vbeta and 13 Jbeta primers. As originally analysed: The count from a later analysis was about 80 million unique TCR beta chains, some 10 million of them shared. Using immunoSEQ multiplex PCR, the repertoire was profiled, and TCRdb retains in-frame clones only, with some absent. V and J calls and clone size are copied from that table; D and trimming were computed from the DNA. The table records almost 200,000 clones, approximately 85% of them present only once. Sequenced material: PBMCs. The sequence derives from a woman in her fifties or sixties in good health and CMV-seronegative.

In DNA, the CDR3 is TGTGCCAGCAGCGGGGACAGGGGGCAAGAGACCCAGTACTTC. This encodes CASSGDRGQETQYF. J is TRBJ2-5 and V is TRBV2; TRBD1 aligns across 11 bases. The CDR3 covers 14 residues. Germline V gene data show CDR1 as SNHLY and CDR2 as FYNNEI. J lost 2 bases, V lost 6 bases, and 2 bases had no gene match.